The sequence of this T cell receptor (beta chain) was determined in a study of T-cell reconstitution after alpha-beta-depleted transplantation in children. Overall study results and limits: T-cell counts and diversity at one year post-transplant came mainly from newly produced T cells. Two months or so post-transplant, alpha-beta T cells reportedly derived from several hundred expanded graft clones.

It was with unique molecular identifiers that the TCRbeta library was prepared. TCRdb analysed the PCR reads with MiXCR anew, one entry per CDR3 protein. The table lists hundreds of thousands of distinct CDR3 sequences, 10% to 15% of them singletons. This clonotype was counted a few times. Its specificity is unknown. CDR3 size: 11 residues. Looked up from germline, CDR1 is LGHNT and CDR2 is FRNRAP. V lost 2 bases to trimming and J lost 8 bases, with 3 bases between them. The chain employs TRBV12-5 and TRBJ1-4; the D is unclear. This receptor was taken from a male patient aged 10 to 17 who had a stem cell transplant for acute myeloid leukemia, so the T cells may come from the graft donor. Sequenced material: PBMCs, mostly from graft donor cells, taken 360 days after TCRalphabeta/CD19-depleted stem cell transplant. DNA of the CDR3: TGTGCTAGTGGTTTGCCAGAAAAACTGTTTTTT. This sequence encodes CASGLPEKLFF.